These 22 T cell receptor beta chains were sequenced from one sample in a study of PD-L1 blockade in urothelial cancer. Profiling relied on immunoSEQ multiplex PCR, and the TCRdb table lists in-frame clones only, not all of them. The data show tens of thousands of clones, approximately 80% seen once. The specimen comprised PBMCs, sampled around atezolizumab (anti-PD-L1) treatment. These receptor sequences come from a man in his sixties or seventies with urothelial cancer.

A few counts support this clone. The chain's CDR3 is CASSVAATSSYEQYF. As DNA, the CDR3 is TGTGCCAGCAGCGTAGCCGCGACAAGCAGCTACGAGCAGTACTTC. V and J are TRBV9 and TRBJ2-7; D gene uncertain. Trimming removed 0 bases from V and 3 bases from J, with 13 bases in between. The germline gives CDR1 SGDLS, CDR2 YYNGEE. This CDR3 is 15 amino acids long.

By share of the sample, this clone is medium-sized. The chain employs TRBV19 and TRBJ1-1, with TRBD1 matching over 7 bases. This CDR3 comprises 15 residues. Germline V gene sequence: CDR1 LNHDA, CDR2 SQIVND (reference sequence). With V trimmed by 1 base and J by 1 base, 3 bases remained unmatched. The CDR3 DNA reads TGTGCCAGTAGTATAGTGGGACAGAGGAACACTGAAGCTTTCTTT. This codes for CASSIVGQRNTEAFF.

The rearrangement uses TRBV25-1 and TRBJ1-1, with 8 bases identical to TRBD1. CDR3 length: 16 residues. Germline values: CDR1 MGHDK, CDR2 SYGVNS. V shed 1 base and J 1 base; nucleotides not matched to a gene: 5. The CDR3 spells CASSELGRGQNTEAFF. CDR3 DNA: TGTGCCAGCAGTGAATTGGGCAGGGGGCAGAACACTGAAGCTTTCTTT.

This clone was detected a few times. The chain has TRBV14 and TRBJ1-1, with D hard to call. This CDR3 is 14 amino acids long. Trimming took 4 bases from V and 1 from J, leaving 10 bases between them. Germline loops: CDR1 SGHDN, CDR2 FVKESK. This CDR3 is CASSPLKANTEAFF. For the CDR3, the DNA is TGTGCCAGCAGCCCCCTGAAAGCGAACACTGAAGCTTTCTTT.

The V gene is TRBV6-6, the J gene TRBJ2-1; D is unresolved. Per germline, CDR1 MNHNY and CDR2 SVGAGI (reference sequence). CDR3 size: 12 residues. Deletions cut 6 bases from V and 9 bases from J, with 12 bases between. In DNA form, the CDR3 reads TGTGCCAGCAGCCCGAAGGAGCGTGAGCAGTTCTTC. It encodes CASSPKEREQFF.

The chain links TRBV15 to TRBJ2-7, with D possibly matching TRBD2 (6 bases). This CDR3 comprises 14 residues. Trimming took 0 bases from V and 6 from J, leaving 12 bases between them. Germline V gene sequence: CDR1 LNHNV, CDR2 YYDKDF (reference sequence). The CDR3 region is CATSRDPRRGEQYF. The CDR3 DNA sequence: TGTGCCACCAGCAGAGATCCCAGGCGGGGCGAGCAGTACTTC.

The J gene is TRBJ2-7, the V gene TRBV13; 9 nucleotides agree with TRBD1. The trim removed 0 bases at V and 6 bases at J, leaving 6 bases unmatched. Germline loops: CDR1 PRHDT, CDR2 FYEKMQ (reference sequence). The length of the CDR3 is 15 residues. CDR3 coding DNA: TGTGCCAGCAGCTTAGGGGGACAGGGTCTTACCGAGCAGTACTTC. Encoded protein: CASSLGGQGLTEQYF.

V gene TRBV19 combines with J gene TRBJ2-7; D is perhaps TRBD1 (5 bases). The germline V gene encodes CDR1 LNHDA and CDR2 SQIVND (reference sequence). The CDR3 is made up of 14 amino acids. Trimming left V 4 bases short and J 2 bases short, with 12 bases between. The CDR3 loop reads CASSKGRHPYEQYF. The CDR3 DNA sequence: TGTGCCAGTAGTAAGGGGCGTCATCCCTACGAGCAGTACTTC.

The chain links TRBV5-1 to TRBJ2-2; D not resolved. The CDR3 runs to 16 residues. Germline assignment: CDR1 SGHRS and CDR2 YFSETQ. V lost 2 bases and J 6 bases, leaving 17 bases between the germline ends. CDR3: CASSLNTEQAAGELFF. The CDR3, as DNA: TGCGCCAGCAGCTTAAATACAGAACAAGCAGCCGGGGAGCTGTTTTTT.

The genes are TRBV29-1 and TRBJ1-1; possibly TRBD1 for D (6 bases). The CDR3 sequence is 13 residues long. The ends were cut back, 3 bases at V and 2 bases at J, with 10 bases in the middle. CDR1 is SQVTM and CDR2 is ANQGSEA in the germline V gene. The CDR3 DNA reads TGCAGCGTTGATGGGGACATCAACACTGAAGCTTTCTTT. It codes for CSVDGDINTEAFF.

In its sample, this clone was seen a few times. This sequence joins TRBV28 and TRBJ1-2, with D maybe TRBD1 (6 bases). From germline, CDR1 is MDHEN and CDR2 SYDVKM. V lost 6 bases to trimming and J lost 5 bases, with 16 bases between them. CDR3 size: 14 residues. CDR3 nucleotide sequence: TGTGCCAGCAGCTTTGTCAGGGGAGAATATGGCTACACCTTC. It codes for CASSFVRGEYGYTF.

This clone has just a few counts. The chain combines TRBV6-5 with TRBJ1-3; D gene unclear. The CDR3 is 14 residues long. Looked up from germline, CDR1 is MNHEY and CDR2 is SVGAGI. Trimming shortened V by 5 bases and J by 0 bases, and 8 bases separated the two germline ends. CDR3 bases: TGTGCCAGCAGTCCCGAGTACTCTGGAAACACCATATATTTT. It specifies CASSPEYSGNTIYF.

This chain links TRBV10-3 with TRBJ1-3; TRBD1 agrees at 12 bases. Germline V gives CDR1 ENHRY, CDR2 SYGVKD. The CDR3 is 13 amino acids. V lost 10 bases, J lost 8 bases, and 6 bases stayed unmatched. CDR3 nucleotides: TGTGCCACGCGGGACAGGGGGCGCGACACCATATATTTT. The encoded protein is CATRDRGRDTIYF.

This chain joins TRBV9 and TRBJ2-1, with TRBD1 matching over 8 bases. CDR3 length equals 15 residues. Germline V gene lookup returns CDR1 SGDLS and CDR2 YYNGEE. The junction had 5 bases not matched to a gene; V was cut back by 3 bases and J by 3 bases. CDR3 in DNA: TGTGCCAGCAGCGCAGACAGGGGTGGCTACAATGAGCAGTTCTTC. Encoded protein: CASSADRGGYNEQFF.

The chain combines TRBV21-1 with TRBJ2-7; TRBD1 reflects the table's D call only, with no check against the DNA. TRBV21-1 is tagged as a pseudogene. The CDR3 covers 15 residues. The CDR3 spells CASSFHSGTEYEQYF. The CDR3 coding sequence is TGTGCCAGCAGCTTCCATTCCGGGACAGAATACGAGCAGTACTTC.

The chain links TRBV7-9 to TRBJ2-5; the match to TRBD2 covers 14 bases. The V gene's germline CDR1 is SEHNR and CDR2 FQNEAQ (reference sequence). The CDR3 totals 17 residues. V lost 7 bases to trimming and J lost 2 bases; unmatched junction nucleotides: 9. CDR3 sequence (DNA): TGTGCCAGCACCGGGACTAGCGGGGGAGCTGAGCAAGAGACCCAGTACTTC. This codes for CASTGTSGGAEQETQYF.

The chain links TRBV4-1 to TRBJ2-5; 7 nucleotides agree with TRBD1. The germline gives CDR1 MGHRA, CDR2 YSYEKL. The CDR3 has 18 amino acids. The J segment lost 1 base and the V segment lost 0 bases, leaving 11 bases of the junction unmatched. The CDR3 reads CASSQDLPDGTAQETQYF. CDR3 DNA sequence: TGCGCCAGCAGCCAAGATCTGCCGGACGGGACAGCCCAAGAGACCCAGTACTTC.

The gene calls are TRBV4-3 and TRBJ2-3; D is possibly TRBD2 (5 bases). Germline V lookup: CDR1 LGHNA, CDR2 YSLEER. CDR3 length equals 15 residues. V lost 4 bases and J lost 0, with 11 bases in between. CDR3 DNA: TGCGCCAGCAGCCCCGGCGGGTCTAGCACAGATACGCAGTATTTT. It translates to CASSPGGSSTDTQYF.

This rearrangement joins TRBV25-1 to TRBJ1-4; 8 nucleotides line up with TRBD1. V lost 4 bases, J lost 12 bases, and 19 bases stayed unmatched. Germline assignment: CDR1 MGHDK and CDR2 SYGVNS. This CDR3 is 17 amino acids long. The CDR3 sequence is CASSATPPGQVVTQLFF. Written as DNA, the CDR3 is TGTGCCAGCAGTGCAACTCCCCCGGGACAGGTCGTGACCCAACTGTTTTTT.

The chain has TRBV20-1 and TRBJ2-2, with 7 bases lining up with TRBD2. There are 11 residues in the CDR3. V lost 5 bases to trimming and J lost 7 bases; unmatched junction nucleotides: 1. Germline lookup yields CDR1 DFQATT and CDR2 SNEGSKA (reference sequence). The CDR3, as DNA: TGCAGTGCTGCGGGGGACGGGGAGCTGTTTTTT. It codes for CSAAGDGELFF.

The chain links TRBV14 to TRBJ1-4, with TRBD1 matching 7 bases. The ends lost 0 bases at V and 0 bases at J; junction bases unmatched: 4. CDR1 SGHDN and CDR2 FVKESK come from the germline V gene. This CDR3 contains 17 residues. The CDR3 nucleotides read TGTGCCAGCAGCCAAGACAGGGGGTCCGCAACTAATGAAAAACTGTTTTTT. Amino acid sequence: CASSQDRGSATNEKLFF.

The chain carries TRBV5-1 and TRBJ1-2; D not resolved. V lost 1 base to trimming and J lost 6 bases, with 10 bases between them. This CDR3 is built from 13 residues. Germline loops: CDR1 SGHRS, CDR2 YFSETQ. CDR3 amino acids: CASSLTDGDGYTF. CDR3 in DNA: TGCGCCAGCAGCTTGACAGACGGGGATGGCTACACCTTC.